This TCR beta chain derives from a study of T cell repertoires in cytomegalovirus infection. About the study: CMV epitopes that were recently identified and HLA-C-restricted were used alongside well-studied HLA-B-restricted ones. Shared public TCR beta signatures pointed to both CMV infection and a matching HLA type. Whole-study findings and limits: In two of eight donors, the top clonotype was HLA-C-restricted CMV-specific. Cumulative public TCR beta family frequency identified CMV carriers with the relevant HLA.

TCRdb processed the reads anew with MiXCR; each CDR3 protein has one entry. The sample contains about 69,000 distinct CDR3 sequences, around 27% of which appear only once. About this clonotype itself: Its matching antigen is unknown.

Germline-derived CDR1 and CDR2 are SGHDT and YYEEEE. V was pared by 3 bases and J by 5 bases, with 11 bases between. This CDR3 is built from 13 residues. The source of this sequence is a human donor in good health (CMV status not recorded). Some clones in this sample may be carry-over from other donors' samples. The specimen comprised CD8+ T cells from cultured PBMCs, sampled from culture after CMV antigen stimulation. The chain uses TRBV5-6 and TRBJ1-2; D might be TRBD1 (5 bases). The CDR3: CASSSGTAYGYTF. The CDR3 DNA reads as TGTGCCAGCAGCTCCGGGACGGCTTATGGCTACACCTTC. Drawing the rest from reference TRBV5-6 and TRBJ1-2, the complete variable domain is DAGVTQSPTHLIKTRGQQVTLRCSPKSGHDTVSWYQQALGQGPQFIFQYYEEEERQRGNFPDRFSGHQFPNYSSELNVNALLLGDSALYLCASSSGTAYGYTFGSGTRLTVV.